Reported below is one T cell receptor beta chain. Its target is not known. Patients received at least one anti-epileptic drug before surgery. The germline CDR1 and CDR2 sequences are MNHEY and SVGAGI. This CDR3 is 14 amino acids long. The V and J ends lost 8 bases and 6 bases respectively, with 16 bases between them. The sample comes from a study of brain T cells in children with intractable seizures. Study-wide points: Clones missing pre-surgery may reflect undersampling of that blood sample. HCMV serostatus was not known, and viral specificity came from CDR3 similarity only.

Only in-frame clones appear in the TCRdb table, and some are missing; sequencing was by immunoSEQ multiplex PCR. The table has about 80,000 clones, 91% seen once. This receptor was identified in a girl aged 2-10 years with Rasmussen encephalitis and intractable seizures. The chain couples TRBV6-5 to TRBJ1-4; D gene unclear. Specimen: peripheral blood, collected at surgery. The CDR3 reads CASQFGQIYEKLFF. The DNA of the CDR3 is TGTGCCAGCCAGTTTGGCCAGATCTATGAAAAACTGTTTTTT.